These 3 T cell receptor beta chains were sequenced from one sample in a study of cytomegalovirus exposure and HLA in healthy donors. Primers: 60 Vbeta forward and 13 Jbeta reverse. Sequenced by immunoSEQ multiplex PCR; TCRdb stores in-frame clones only, minus some. Here the sample spans some 180,000 clones, roughly 10% being singletons. Sequenced input: PBMCs. These TCRs come from a woman in her 30s in good health and CMV-seropositive.

The chain joins TRBV6-1 to TRBJ2-2, with 7 bases aligning to TRBD1. This CDR3 is 15 amino acids long. With 4 bases clipped from V and 2 bases from J, the junction kept 4 bases outside the gene matches. Looked up from germline, CDR1 is MNHNS and CDR2 is SASEGT. DNA for the CDR3: TGTGCCAGCAGTGGCGACAGGGTAAACACCGGGGAGCTGTTTTTT. Its protein product is CASSGDRVNTGELFF.

The chain links TRBV5-1 to TRBJ2-5; D not resolved. CDR3 length equals 11 residues. V gave up 0 bases and J gave up 7 bases, with 4 bases separating them. Germline V gene lookup returns CDR1 SGHRS and CDR2 YFSETQ. CDR3 loop: CASSLDGTQYF. CDR3 bases: TGCGCCAGCAGCTTGGACGGGACCCAGTACTTC.

CDR3 sequence: CASSHLAASSYEQYF. The CDR3 DNA follows: TGTGCCAGCAGCCATCTAGCGGCCAGCTCCTACGAGCAGTACTTC. The chain is built from TRBV11-2 and TRBJ2-7, with 7 nucleotides matching TRBD2. The CDR3 extends over 15 amino acids. Trimming removed 5 bases from V and 0 bases from J; junction bases left unmatched: 7. CDR1 is SGHAT and CDR2 is FQNNGV in the germline V gene.